This T cell receptor (beta chain) was sequenced for a study of T-cell memory formation after mild COVID-19. TCRdb fed the 5' RACE reads into MiXCR, producing one record per CDR3 protein. The table lists 400,000 to 500,000 distinct CDR3 sequences, 20% of them singletons. The trim removed 6 bases at V and 8 bases at J, leaving 7 bases unmatched. CDR1 is MNHEY, CDR2 SVGAGI, per germline. The CDR3 has 13 residues. The chain uses TRBV6-5 and TRBJ1-2; 9 bases agree with TRBD1. The sequenced material came from PBMCs or a T cell subset sorted from them (not recorded which). The source is an adult woman who had mild COVID-19 (a few samples of this study predate the infection). Cell type and time point are not known. CDR3 nucleotides: TGTGCCAGCAGGACACAGGGGGCGCGGGGCTACACCTTC. Encoded protein: CASRTQGARGYTF.